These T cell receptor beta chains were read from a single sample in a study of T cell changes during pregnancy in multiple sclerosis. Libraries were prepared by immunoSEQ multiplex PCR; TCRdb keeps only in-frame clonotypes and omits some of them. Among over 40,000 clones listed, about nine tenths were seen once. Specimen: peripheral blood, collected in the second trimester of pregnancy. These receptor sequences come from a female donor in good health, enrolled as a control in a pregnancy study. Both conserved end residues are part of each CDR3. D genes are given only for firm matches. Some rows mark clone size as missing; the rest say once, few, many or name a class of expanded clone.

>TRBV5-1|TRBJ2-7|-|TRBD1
CASSLVGQGASYEQYF
TGCGCCAGCAGCTTGGTGGGCCAGGGGGCAAGCTACGAGCAGTACTTC
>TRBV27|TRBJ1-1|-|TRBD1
CASSSVGTGMNTEAFF
TGTGCCAGCAGTTCCGTGGGGACAGGGATGAACACTGAAGCTTTCTTT
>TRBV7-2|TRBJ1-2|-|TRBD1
CASSLGQGSYGYTF
TGTGCCAGCAGCTTAGGACAGGGTTCGTATGGCTACACCTTC
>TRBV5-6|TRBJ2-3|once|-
CASSSTETGTQYF
TGTGCCAGCAGTTCGACAGAGACGGGTACGCAGTATTTT
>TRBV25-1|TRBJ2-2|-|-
CASSEGGRGVTGELFF
TGTGCCAGCAGTGAAGGGGGCAGGGGGGTGACTGGGGAGCTGTTTTTT
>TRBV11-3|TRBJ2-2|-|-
CASSSGTFNTGELFF
TGTGCCAGCAGCTCCGGGACTTTCAACACCGGGGAGCTGTTTTTT
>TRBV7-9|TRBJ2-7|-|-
CASSSRGEQGSGEQYF
TGTGCCAGCAGCTCCAGAGGGGAACAGGGTTCGGGCGAGCAGTACTTC
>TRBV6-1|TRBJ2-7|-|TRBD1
CASSGDRDVYEQYF
TGTGCCAGCAGTGGGGACAGGGACGTATACGAGCAGTACTTC
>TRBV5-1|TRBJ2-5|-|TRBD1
CASSSGQGGETQYF
TGCGCCAGCAGCTCAGGACAGGGCGGGGAGACCCAGTACTTC
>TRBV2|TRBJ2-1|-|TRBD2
CARDSGRSSYNEQFF
TGTGCCAGAGATAGCGGGAGAAGCTCCTACAATGAGCAGTTCTTC
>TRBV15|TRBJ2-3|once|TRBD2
CATNPGLAGEDTQYF
TGTGCCACCAACCCGGGACTAGCGGGAGAAGATACGCAGTATTTT
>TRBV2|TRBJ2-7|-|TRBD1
CASRAGTVNEQYF
TGTGCCAGCAGGGCCGGGACAGTCAACGAGCAGTACTTC
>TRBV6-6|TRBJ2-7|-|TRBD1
CASSDWDRGSYEQYF
TGTGCCAGCAGCGACTGGGACAGGGGATCCTACGAGCAGTACTTC
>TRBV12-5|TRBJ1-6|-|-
CASGLLSVDSPLHF
TGTGCTAGTGGTTTGTTATCAGTGGATTCACCCCTCCACTTT
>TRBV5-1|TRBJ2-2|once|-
CASSPGRETGELFF
TGCGCCAGCAGCCCGGGAAGGGAAACCGGGGAGCTGTTTTTT
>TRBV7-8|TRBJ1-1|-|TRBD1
CASSPDRGRTEAFF
TGTGCCAGCAGCCCCGACAGGGGGCGAACTGAAGCTTTCTTT
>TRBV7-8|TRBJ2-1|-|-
CASSLTGNPYNEQFF
TGTGCCAGCAGCTTGACGGGTAATCCCTACAATGAGCAGTTCTTC
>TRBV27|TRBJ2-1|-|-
CASQGVIREVEYNEQFF
TGTGCCAGCCAGGGCGTTATTCGAGAGGTGGAGTACAATGAGCAGTTCTTC
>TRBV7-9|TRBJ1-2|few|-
CASSLNYGYTF
TGTGCCAGCAGCCTAAACTATGGCTACACCTTC
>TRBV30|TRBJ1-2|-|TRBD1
CAWSRRGLPYGYTF
TGTGCCTGGAGTAGGAGGGGGCTACCCTATGGCTACACCTTC
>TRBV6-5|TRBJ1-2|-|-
CASRSDSRGNYGYTF
TGTGCCAGCCGTTCGGACTCTCGTGGCAACTATGGCTACACCTTC
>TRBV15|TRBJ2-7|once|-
CATSRGGEDEQYF
TGTGCCACCAGCAGGGGCGGGGAAGACGAGCAGTACTTC
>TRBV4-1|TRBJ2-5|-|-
CASSRLMGARETQYF
TGCGCCAGCAGCCGCCTGATGGGGGCCAGAGAGACCCAGTACTTC
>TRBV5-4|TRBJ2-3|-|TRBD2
CASSRALAGVLGDTQYF
TGTGCCAGCAGTCGTGCCCTAGCGGGAGTTCTGGGAGATACGCAGTATTTT
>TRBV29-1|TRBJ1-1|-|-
CSVGGPGTPNTEAFF
TGCAGCGTTGGAGGGCCCGGGACACCGAACACTGAAGCTTTCTTT
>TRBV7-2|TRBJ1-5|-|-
CASSLARDNQPQHF
TGTGCCAGCAGCTTAGCGCGGGATAATCAGCCCCAGCATTTT
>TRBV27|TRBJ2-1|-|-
CASSYASSYNEQFF
TGTGCCAGCAGTTATGCTAGCTCCTACAATGAGCAGTTCTTC
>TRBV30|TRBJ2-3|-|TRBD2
CACSGEHTDTQYF
TGTGCCTGTAGCGGGGAGCACACAGATACGCAGTATTTT
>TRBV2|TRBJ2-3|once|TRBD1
CASSWDSTSTDTQYF
TGTGCCAGCAGCTGGGACAGTACTAGCACAGATACGCAGTATTTT
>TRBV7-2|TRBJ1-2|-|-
CASSLGGSADWGYTF
TGTGCCAGCAGCTTAGGGGGCAGCGCAGATTGGGGCTACACCTTC
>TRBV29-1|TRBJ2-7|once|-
CSARPGGLGFHEQYF
TGCAGCGCCCGTCCGGGCGGGCTTGGATTCCACGAGCAGTACTTC
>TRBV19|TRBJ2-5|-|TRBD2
CASSRIGGRERAETQYF
TGTGCCAGTAGTAGAATCGGAGGGCGGGAGCGGGCGGAGACCCAGTACTTC
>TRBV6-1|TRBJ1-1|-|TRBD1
CASTTGTGADTEAFF
TGTGCCAGCACCACCGGGACAGGGGCAGACACTGAAGCTTTCTTT
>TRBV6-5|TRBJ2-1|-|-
CASSSPGLGSERQFF
TGTGCCAGCAGTTCTCCGGGACTGGGGTCGGAGAGGCAGTTCTTC
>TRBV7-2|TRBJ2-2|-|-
CASSARQLANTGELFF
TGTGCCAGCAGCGCCCGACAACTTGCGAACACCGGGGAGCTGTTTTTT
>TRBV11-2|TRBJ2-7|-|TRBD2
CASSLQTSGLEQYF
TGTGCCAGCAGCTTACAGACTAGCGGTCTCGAGCAGTACTTC
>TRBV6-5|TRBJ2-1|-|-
CASSSQGYNEQFF
TGTGCCAGCAGTTCACAGGGTTACAATGAGCAGTTCTTC
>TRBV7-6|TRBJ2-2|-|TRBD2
CASSFSSGSGELFF
TGTGCCAGCAGCTTTAGTAGCGGGAGCGGGGAGCTGTTTTTT
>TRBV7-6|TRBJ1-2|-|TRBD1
CASSPTRQGSSGYTF
TGTGCCAGCAGCCCTACAAGACAGGGTAGCAGTGGCTACACCTTC
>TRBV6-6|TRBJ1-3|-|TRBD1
CASSPTGGVSGTIYF
TGTGCCAGCAGTCCCACAGGGGGCGTCTCCGGCACCATATATTTT
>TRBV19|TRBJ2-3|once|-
CASSTGATDTQYF
TGTGCCAGTAGTACAGGTGCCACAGATACGCAGTATTTT
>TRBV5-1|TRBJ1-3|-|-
CASSPGGLTSGNTIYF
TGCGCCAGCAGCCCTGGAGGGTTAACGTCTGGAAACACCATATATTTT
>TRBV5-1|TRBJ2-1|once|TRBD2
CASSSDTILSGRALGEQFF
TGCGCCAGCAGCTCGGACACCATCCTTAGCGGGAGGGCCTTGGGTGAGCAGTTCTTC
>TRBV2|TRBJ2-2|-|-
CASSRENTGELFF
TGTGCCAGCAGCCGGGAAAACACCGGGGAGCTGTTTTTT
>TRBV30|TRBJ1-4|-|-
CAWTVRNEKLFF
TGTGCCTGGACAGTTCGAAATGAAAAACTGTTTTTT
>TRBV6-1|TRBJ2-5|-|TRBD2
CASKLAGGGETQYF
TGTGCCAGCAAGCTAGCGGGAGGAGGAGAGACCCAGTACTTC
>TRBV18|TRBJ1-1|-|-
CASSLQGLNTEAFF
TGTGCCAGCTCACTACAGGGATTGAACACTGAAGCTTTCTTT
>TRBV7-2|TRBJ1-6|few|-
CASSRLSGVGSPLHF
TGTGCCAGCAGCCGTTTGTCGGGGGTGGGTTCACCCCTCCACTTT
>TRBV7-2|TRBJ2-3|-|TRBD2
CASSLAGSGADTQYF
TGTGCCAGCAGCTTGGCCGGTAGCGGGGCAGATACGCAGTATTTT
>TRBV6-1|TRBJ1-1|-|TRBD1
CASTLTGGTEAFF
TGTGCCAGCACTTTGACAGGGGGCACTGAAGCTTTCTTT
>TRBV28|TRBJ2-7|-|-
CASRLRVRFDEQYF
TGTGCCAGCAGGTTGCGCGTTCGGTTTGACGAGCAGTACTTC
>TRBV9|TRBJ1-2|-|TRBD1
CASSPRRTGDGYTF
TGTGCCAGCAGCCCGCGGCGGACAGGGGACGGCTACACCTTC
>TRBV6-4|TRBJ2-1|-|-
CASSTSPGTSYNEQFF
TGTGCCAGCAGTACCTCCCCTGGGACTTCCTACAATGAGCAGTTCTTC